These 25 T cell receptor beta chains originate from one sample sequenced in a study of T cell clonotyping in hematopoietic cell transplantation. Clones were read by immunoSEQ multiplex PCR, and TCRdb kept only the in-frame ones, dropping some. The sample carries 8,000 to 8,500 clones, 70% to 90% recorded once. The specimen comprised peripheral blood mononuclear cells, sampled at the time of graft-versus-host disease after allogeneic stem cell transplant. These receptors came from a male patient over 55 who had an allogeneic stem cell transplant from a related donor, so the T cells may come from the graft donor. Some clones in this sample may be carry-over from other donors' samples.

This sequence joins TRBV30 and TRBJ2-3, with D possibly matching TRBD1 (5 bases). V dropped 5 bases and J dropped 0 bases, with 9 bases sitting between them. The CDR3 loop spans 13 amino acids. The germline V gene has CDR1 GTSNPN and CDR2 SVGIG (reference sequence). CDR3 in amino acids: CAWETASTDTQYF. The CDR3 nucleotides read TGTGCCTGGGAGACAGCTAGCACAGATACGCAGTATTTT.

The CDR3 coding sequence is TGCGCCAGCAGCTTACAACTCAGGGACCCTGAAGCTTTCTTT. Its protein is CASSLQLRDPEAFF. This chain joins TRBV5-1 and TRBJ1-1; tentative D call: TRBD1 (5 bases). CDR1 is SGHRS, CDR2 YFSETQ, per germline. Trimming took 2 bases from V and 6 from J, leaving 14 bases between them. CDR3 length: 14 residues. The full variable domain, completed using reference TRBV5-1 and TRBJ1-1, is KAGVTQTPRYLIKTRGQQVTLSCSPISGHRSVSWYQQTPGQGLQFLFEYFSETQRNKGNFPGRFSGRQFSNSRSEMNVSTLELGDSALYLCASSLQLRDPEAFFGQGTRLTVV.

J is TRBJ1-5 and V is TRBV4-2; D perhaps matches TRBD1 (5 bases). The V gene's germline CDR1 is LGHNA and CDR2 YNFKEQ. CDR3 length equals 15 residues. V was shortened by 4 bases and J by 5 bases, with 15 bases between the two germline ends. CDR3 amino acids: CASSLGAGGHQPQHF. The CDR3 DNA sequence: TGTGCCAGCAGCCTGGGTGCGGGGGGACATCAGCCCCAGCATTTT.

CDR3 DNA: TGTGCCAGCAGTCCCTCGGGAGGGGGCTTGTCACGGCCCCAGCATTTT. Translation gives CASSPSGGGLSRPQHF. The V call is TRBV28, the J call TRBJ1-5; TRBD1 aligns across 7 bases. Germline V gene sequence: CDR1 MDHEN, CDR2 SYDVKM. V dropped 5 bases and J dropped 9; count of bases not matched to a gene: 16. CDR3 length: 16 residues. Combining the CDR3 with reference TRBV28 and TRBJ1-5 gives the whole variable domain DVKVTQSSRYLVKRTGEKVFLECVQDMDHENMFWYRQDPGLGLRLIYFSYDVKMKEKGDIPEGYSVSREKKERFSLILESASTNQTSMYLCASSPSGGGLSRPQHFGDGTRLSIL.

This clone was detected once. The genes are TRBV5-8 and TRBJ1-1; D is perhaps TRBD1 (5 bases). Trimming stripped 10 bases from V and 4 bases from J, with 14 bases between. Germline V gives CDR1 SGHTS, CDR2 YDEGEE. This CDR3 has 12 amino acids. CDR3 DNA: TGTGCCGGAGCCAGGGCGGTCACTGAAGCTTTCTTT. Its protein is CAGARAVTEAFF.

The chain employs TRBV6-6 and TRBJ1-5, with 8 bases that match TRBD1. This CDR3 is 14 amino acids long. Trimming removed 5 bases from V and 7 bases from J; junction bases left unmatched: 7. Germline loops: CDR1 MNHNY, CDR2 SVGAGI (reference sequence). Here the CDR3 reads CASSTQGARQPQHF. In DNA form, the CDR3 reads TGTGCCAGCAGTACCCAGGGGGCTAGACAGCCCCAGCATTTT.

The CDR3 DNA follows: TGCAGTGCCAGCGGGAGGGATACGCAGTATTTT. Protein product: CSASGRDTQYF. The V call is TRBV20-1, the J call TRBJ2-3; 9 nucleotides match TRBD2. CDR3 length equals 11 residues. Germline assignment: CDR1 DFQATT and CDR2 SNEGSKA (reference sequence). The trim removed 6 bases at V and 6 bases at J, leaving 1 base unmatched.

The V call is TRBV5-1, the J call TRBJ1-2; 8 bases are shared with TRBD1. V shed 4 bases, J shed 7 bases, and the junction held 9 bases outside the gene matches. The germline V gene has CDR1 SGHRS and CDR2 YFSETQ. This CDR3 is built from 14 residues. The CDR3 DNA reads TGCGCCAGCAGCCCGACAGGGGTGAAGGCTGGCTACACCTTC. Residues: CASSPTGVKAGYTF.

The table lists this clone with a count of one. The chain has TRBV18 and TRBJ2-2, with 10 bases identical to TRBD2. Unmatched junction bases numbered 14, after V lost 6 bases and J lost 4 bases. This CDR3 region has 18 residues. CDR1 is KGHSH, CDR2 LQKENI, per germline. CDR3 nucleotide sequence: TGTGCCAGCTCCCCCCTTAAACCGGGACTAGCGAGCACCGGGGAGCTGTTTTTT. This translates into CASSPLKPGLASTGELFF.

In DNA, the CDR3 is TGTGCCAGCAGCTTAGGCAGGCAAGAGACCCAGTACTTC. Protein sequence: CASSLGRQETQYF. V is TRBV7-2 and J is TRBJ2-5, with D hard to call. V was trimmed by 1 base and J by 2 bases, leaving 5 bases between them. This CDR3 is built from 13 residues. Looked up from germline, CDR1 is SGHTA and CDR2 is FQGNSA.

The chain recombines TRBV5-6 with TRBJ2-2, with D perhaps TRBD1 (6 bases). Germline V gene data show CDR1 as SGHDT and CDR2 as YYEEEE. V lost 0 bases and J 3 bases, leaving 9 bases between the germline ends. The CDR3 consists of 15 residues. The CDR3 bases are TGTGCCAGCAGCTTGGAAACAGGGTACACCGGGGAGCTGTTTTTT. Its protein is CASSLETGYTGELFF.

This clone is large by share. This chain links TRBV6-1 with TRBJ2-7; TRBD1 might be the D (5 bases). Trimming stripped 7 bases from V and 3 bases from J, with 10 bases between. The CDR3 runs 12 residues. Germline lookup yields CDR1 MNHNS and CDR2 SASEGT. CDR3 coding DNA: TGTGCCAGCACCCACGGACACTACGAGCAGTACTTC. Its protein product is CASTHGHYEQYF.

This chain joins TRBV11-3 and TRBJ2-3, with D possibly matching TRBD2 (6 bases). CDR1 and CDR2 (germline): SGHNT, YENEEA. V lost 5 bases and J 3 bases, leaving 12 bases between the germline ends. The CDR3 is made up of 14 amino acids. Here the CDR3 DNA reads TGTGCCAGCAGCCCCGGTCGGGGGACAGATACGCAGTATTTT. Residues: CASSPGRGTDTQYF.

The chain couples TRBV6-5 to TRBJ2-3; the D call may be TRBD1 or TRBD2 (5 bases each). Trimming cost V 2 bases and J 4 bases, with 13 bases left between them. CDR1 is MNHEY, CDR2 SVGAGI, per germline. CDR3 length equals 15 residues. The CDR3 sequence: CASSYHGGLADTQYF. The CDR3 nucleotides are TGTGCCAGCAGTTACCATGGGGGTCTGGCAGATACGCAGTATTTT.

The chain joins TRBV27 to TRBJ1-5, with D possibly TRBD1 on 5 matching bases. V was cut by 2 bases and J by 3 bases, with 11 bases left in between. This CDR3 contains 15 residues. Germline loops: CDR1 MNHEY, CDR2 SMNVEV (reference sequence). For the CDR3, the DNA is TGTGCCAGCAGTTTAAGCTTCAGGGACAATCAGCCCCAGCATTTT. Translation gives CASSLSFRDNQPQHF.

This chain uses TRBV7-9 with TRBJ1-6; weak D call: TRBD1 (5 bases). This CDR3 comprises 15 residues. Germline V CDR1 and CDR2: SEHNR, FQNEAQ (reference sequence). Deletions cut 1 base from V and 11 bases from J, with 15 bases between. The CDR3 DNA reads TGTGCCAGCAGCTTAGGTGCAGGGAATTCGCCACCCCTCCACTTT. Protein product: CASSLGAGNSPPLHF.

The gene calls are TRBV6-1 and TRBJ2-2; 8 bases agree with TRBD1. After removal of 5 bases from V and 7 bases from J, the junction contained 3 bases not matched to a gene. Looked up from germline, CDR1 is MNHNS and CDR2 is SASEGT. The CDR3 loop spans 13 amino acids. CDR3: CASSRTGGGELFF. DNA of the CDR3: TGTGCCAGCAGTAGAACAGGGGGCGGGGAGCTGTTTTTT.

This chain joins TRBV7-9 and TRBJ2-3; unclear D gene. Germline V gives CDR1 SEHNR, CDR2 FQNEAQ (reference sequence). This CDR3 has 11 residues. Trimming took off 3 bases at V and 2 bases at J, with 0 bases between the two ends. The CDR3 sequence: CASSFTDTQYF. The CDR3 DNA is TGTGCCAGCAGCTTCACAGATACGCAGTATTTT.

This chain connects TRBV2 to TRBJ1-1; D not resolved. This CDR3 is 14 amino acids long. Germline V CDR1 and CDR2: SNHLY, FYNNEI. V lost 1 base and J 4 bases, leaving 10 bases between the germline ends. The CDR3: CASSEEGYRTEAFF. DNA for the CDR3: TGTGCCAGCAGTGAAGAGGGATACCGCACTGAAGCTTTCTTT.

This rearrangement joins TRBV9 to TRBJ2-5; tentative D call: TRBD2 (7 bases). This CDR3 has 17 amino acids. Between the trimmed V and J ends, which lost 1 base and 5 bases, there was a span of 21 bases. Germline lookup yields CDR1 SGDLS and CDR2 YYNGEE. The CDR3 here is CASSVRGQGGGGETQYF. DNA for the CDR3: TGTGCCAGCAGCGTAAGAGGTCAAGGCGGGGGCGGGGAGACCCAGTACTTC.

The CDR3 protein is CASSLDRSSSYEQYF. DNA of the CDR3: TGTGCCAGCAGCTTGGACAGGTCGAGCTCCTACGAGCAGTACTTC. The chain has TRBV5-4 and TRBJ2-7, with a weak D call TRBD1 (5 bases). This CDR3 spans 15 amino acids. The germline V gene has CDR1 SGHNT and CDR2 YYREEE (reference sequence). V was shortened by 0 bases and J by 0 bases, with 10 bases between the two germline ends.

This chain connects TRBV15 to TRBJ2-2; perhaps TRBD1 as D (6 bases). Looked up from germline, CDR1 is LNHNV and CDR2 is YYDKDF (reference sequence). V lost 0 bases and J 6 bases, leaving 11 bases between the germline ends. This CDR3 is built from 15 residues. DNA for the CDR3: TGTGCCACCAGCAGAGATTCTAAGGGGGCCGGGGAGCTGTTTTTT. Translated, it gives CATSRDSKGAGELFF.

The chain uses TRBV18 and TRBJ1-3; tentative D call: TRBD1 (5 bases). The V and J ends lost 3 bases and 3 bases respectively, with 12 bases between them. The CDR3 loop spans 15 amino acids. Germline CDR1 KGHSH, CDR2 LQKENI. The CDR3 region is CASSPGQSIGNTIYF. Here the CDR3 DNA reads TGTGCCAGCTCACCGGGGCAGTCAATTGGAAACACCATATATTTT.

This clone was seen only once. J is TRBJ1-1 and V is TRBV27, with TRBD1 as a possible D gene (6 bases). The V and J ends lost 8 bases and 0 bases respectively, with 10 bases between them. The germline gives CDR1 MNHEY, CDR2 SMNVEV (reference sequence). The CDR3 sequence is 13 residues long. CDR3 DNA: TGTGCCAGCGGGGACATTATGAACACTGAAGCTTTCTTT. Its translation: CASGDIMNTEAFF.

The V and J genes are TRBV7-3 and TRBJ2-3, with TRBD2 matching over 9 bases. With 3 bases clipped from V and 3 bases from J, the junction kept 1 base outside the gene matches. The CDR3 is 14 residues long. Germline V gene sequence: CDR1 SGHTA, CDR2 FQGTGA. CDR3 sequence reads: CASSFGLATDTQYF. CDR3 coding DNA: TGTGCCAGCAGCTTCGGACTAGCGACAGATACGCAGTATTTT.